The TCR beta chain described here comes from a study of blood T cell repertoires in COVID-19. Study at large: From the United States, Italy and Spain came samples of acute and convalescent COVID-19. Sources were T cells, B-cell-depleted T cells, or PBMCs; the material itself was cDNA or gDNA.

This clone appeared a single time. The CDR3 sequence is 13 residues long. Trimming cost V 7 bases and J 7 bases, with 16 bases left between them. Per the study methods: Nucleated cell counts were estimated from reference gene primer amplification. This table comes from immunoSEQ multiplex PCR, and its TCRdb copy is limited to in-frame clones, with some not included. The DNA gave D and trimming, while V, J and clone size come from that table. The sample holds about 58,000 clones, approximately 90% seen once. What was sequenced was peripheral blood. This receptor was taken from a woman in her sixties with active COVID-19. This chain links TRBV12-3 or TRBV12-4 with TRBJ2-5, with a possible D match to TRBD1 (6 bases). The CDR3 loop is CASNSPGVGTQYF. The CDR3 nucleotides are TGTGCCAGCAATTCTCCAGGGGTTGGGACCCAGTACTTC.